The 9 T cell receptor beta chains below come from one sample, sequenced in a study of cytomegalovirus exposure and HLA in healthy donors. Primers included in the PCR were 60 Vbeta and 13 Jbeta primers. Repertoires were generated with immunoSEQ multiplex PCR, while TCRdb's copy carries only in-frame clones and drops some. The repertoire holds some 210,000 clones, roughly 80% seen once, with roughly 2.1% in the top ten. The sequenced sample consisted of PBMCs. The receptors were gathered from a woman in her twenties or thirties in good health and CMV-seropositive.

This rearrangement joins TRBV18 to TRBJ2-3; the D is unclear. The germline V gene encodes CDR1 KGHSH and CDR2 LQKENI. The germline V and J ends were trimmed by 1 base and 1 base, with 9 bases remaining between them. This CDR3 spans 15 amino acids. CDR3: CASSPRVSGTDTQYF. The CDR3 bases are TGTGCCAGCTCACCACGGGTCAGCGGCACAGATACGCAGTATTTT.

This clone has just one count. The V gene is TRBV25-1, the J gene TRBJ1-2; TRBD1 matches at 9 bases. This CDR3 contains 13 residues. The germline gives CDR1 MGHDK, CDR2 SYGVNS. J was trimmed by 4 bases and V by 4 bases; bases with no gene match: 1. The CDR3 nucleotides read TGTGCCAGCAGTGGGGACAGGGCCTATGGCTACACCTTC. It codes for CASSGDRAYGYTF.

This sequence joins TRBV29-1 and TRBJ2-1; D possibly corresponds to TRBD2 (5 bases). The length of the CDR3 is 12 residues. Trimming stripped 5 bases from V and 9 bases from J, with 14 bases between. Germline V gene lookup returns CDR1 SQVTM and CDR2 ANQGSEA. CDR3 DNA: TGCAGCGTTTCCCCGGGGTCAACTGAGCAGTTCTTC. It specifies CSVSPGSTEQFF.

This chain links TRBV5-1 with TRBJ2-5; D is unclear. V lost 4 bases and J 5 bases, leaving 6 bases between the germline ends. Germline V gene sequence: CDR1 SGHRS, CDR2 YFSETQ. The CDR3 runs 11 residues. The DNA for the CDR3 is TGCGCCAGCAGCCTCGTGGAGACCCAGTACTTC. Its protein product is CASSLVETQYF.

CDR3 residues: CASNFSEDRGEPQHF. CDR3 nucleotides: TGTGCCAGCAATTTTAGTGAAGACAGGGGGGAGCCCCAGCATTTT. This chain uses TRBV13 with TRBJ1-5; the match to TRBD1 covers 9 bases. This CDR3 comprises 15 residues. V was pared by 7 bases and J by 8 bases, with 12 bases of the junction left unmatched. The germline gives CDR1 PRHDT, CDR2 FYEKMQ (reference sequence).

This clone is a singleton in its sample. V gene TRBV7-2 combines with J gene TRBJ2-5; D might be TRBD1 (6 bases). The CDR3 is made up of 14 amino acids. CDR1 is SGHTA, CDR2 FQGNSA, per germline. V gave up 1 base and J gave up 5 bases, with 11 bases separating them. DNA of the CDR3: TGTGCCAGCAGCTTAGACAGGGCCGGGGAGACCCAGTACTTC. As protein: CASSLDRAGETQYF.

The chain joins TRBV19 to TRBJ1-1, with D perhaps TRBD1 (6 bases). Germline lookup yields CDR1 LNHDA and CDR2 SQIVND (reference sequence). This CDR3 is built from 16 residues. With 2 bases removed from V and 2 bases from J, the gap between germline ends came to 15 bases. The CDR3 DNA sequence: TGTGCCAGTAGTATATTTAATGGGGGCGACAACACTGAAGCTTTCTTT. Its protein is CASSIFNGGDNTEAFF.

This clone was detected a few times. This chain links TRBV9 with TRBJ2-1; 13 bases match TRBD2. The CDR3 extends over 18 amino acids. With 4 bases clipped from V and 7 bases from J, the junction kept 14 bases outside the gene matches. Germline assignment: CDR1 SGDLS and CDR2 YYNGEE. CDR3 amino acids: CASSPRTSGRILRNEQFF. In DNA, the CDR3 is TGTGCCAGCAGCCCTCGGACTAGCGGGAGAATTTTAAGAAATGAGCAGTTCTTC.

A single count supports this clone. The chain couples TRBV5-1 to TRBJ2-7, with D perhaps TRBD1 (5 bases). This CDR3 region has 14 residues. Trimming stripped 4 bases from V and 6 bases from J, with 17 bases between. Germline CDR1 is SGHRS and CDR2 is YFSETQ. In nucleotides, the CDR3 is TGCGCCAGCAGCAATCAGGGTGGGGAATTCGAGCAGTACTTC. Translated, it gives CASSNQGGEFEQYF.